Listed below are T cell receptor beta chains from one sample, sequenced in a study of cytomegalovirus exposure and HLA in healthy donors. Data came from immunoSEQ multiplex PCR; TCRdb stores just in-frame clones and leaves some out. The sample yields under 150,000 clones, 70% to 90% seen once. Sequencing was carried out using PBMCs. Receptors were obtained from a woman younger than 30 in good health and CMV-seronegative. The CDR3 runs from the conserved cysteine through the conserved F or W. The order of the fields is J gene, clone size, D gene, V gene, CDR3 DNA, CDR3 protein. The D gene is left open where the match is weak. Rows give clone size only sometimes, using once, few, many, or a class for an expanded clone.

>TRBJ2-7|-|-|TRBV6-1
TGTGCCGCAGGGGTGGTCTCCTACGAGCAGTACTTC
CAAGVVSYEQYF
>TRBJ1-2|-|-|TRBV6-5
TGTGCCAGCAGTTACTCGACCTCGGGAACCGGCTACACCTTC
CASSYSTSGTGYTF
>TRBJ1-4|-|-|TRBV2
TGTGCCAGCAGGTTGACAGATAATGAAAAACTGTTTTTT
CASRLTDNEKLFF
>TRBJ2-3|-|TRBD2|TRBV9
TGTGCCAGCAGCGACCCCGCGGCGGGGGGTAGAGATACGCAGTATTTT
CASSDPAAGGRDTQYF
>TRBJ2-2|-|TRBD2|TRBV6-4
TGTGCCTCGGCCGGTAGCGGGGAGAACACCGGGGAGCTGTTTTTT
CASAGSGENTGELFF
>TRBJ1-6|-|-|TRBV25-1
TGTGCCAGCAGGGGACTTTATAATTCACCCCTCCACTTT
CASRGLYNSPLHF
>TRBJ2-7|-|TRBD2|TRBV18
TGTGCCAGCTCACCAACCCGGACTAGCGGTGGCTACGAGCAGTACTTC
CASSPTRTSGGYEQYF
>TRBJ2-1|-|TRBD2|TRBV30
TGTGCCTGGAGTTCACCTTACTGGCGGGAGGGCCAAAATGAGCAGTTCTTC
CAWSSPYWREGQNEQFF
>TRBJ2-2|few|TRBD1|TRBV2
TGTGCCAGCACCCCGGGACAGGGGAGCACCGGGGAGCTGTTTTTT
CASTPGQGSTGELFF
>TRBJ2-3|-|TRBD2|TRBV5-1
TGCGCCAGCAGCTTGGGACTAGCGGGGTTTGGTAGCACAGATACGCAGTATTTT
CASSLGLAGFGSTDTQYF
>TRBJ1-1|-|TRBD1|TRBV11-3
TGTGCCAGCAGCTTTATAGGGGGCAGGGTACGGAACACTGAAGCTTTCTTT
CASSFIGGRVRNTEAFF
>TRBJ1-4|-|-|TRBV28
TGTGCCAGCAGTTTATCATCGACAGGCCACGGTGGACTGTTTTTT
CASSLSSTGHGGLFF
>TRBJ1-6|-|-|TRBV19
TGTGCCAGTAGCCAAGTCCAGATGAATTCACCCCTCCACTTT
CASSQVQMNSPLHF
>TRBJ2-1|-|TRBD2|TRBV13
TGTGCCAGCAGCTTAGAGGCGAGCGGGAGGGTCTTTAATGAGCAGTTCTTC
CASSLEASGRVFNEQFF
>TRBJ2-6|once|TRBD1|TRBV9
TGTGCCAGCAGCGTAGCAGGGGGCAACTCTGGGGCCAACGTCCTGACTTTC
CASSVAGGNSGANVLTF
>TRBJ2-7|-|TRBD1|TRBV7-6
TGTGCCAGCAGCATTGGGACAGGCTCCTACGAGCAGTACTTC
CASSIGTGSYEQYF
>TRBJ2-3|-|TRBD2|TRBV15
TGTGCCACCAGCCGCCCTAGCGGGAGGGGAGATACGCAGTATTTT
CATSRPSGRGDTQYF
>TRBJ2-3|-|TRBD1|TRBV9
TGTGCCAGCAGCGTGCCGGGACAGGGCCTTACAGATACGCAGTATTTT
CASSVPGQGLTDTQYF
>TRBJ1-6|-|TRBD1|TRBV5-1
TGCGCCAGCAGCCGGGGACAGGGCAATTCACCCCTCCACTTT
CASSRGQGNSPLHF
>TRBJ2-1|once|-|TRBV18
TGTGCCAGCTCACCAAACGAGCGGAACAATGAGCAGTTCTTC
CASSPNERNNEQFF
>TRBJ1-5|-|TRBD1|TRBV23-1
TGCGCCAGCACCCCCGACAGGGCCAGAAATCAGCCCCAGCATTTT
CASTPDRARNQPQHF
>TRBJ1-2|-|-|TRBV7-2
TGTGCCAGCAGCCCCCGGGGTAGTGGCTATGGCTACACCTTC
CASSPRGSGYGYTF